Below are 15 T cell receptor beta chains sequenced from a single sample in a study of blood T cell repertoires in COVID-19. Here immunoSEQ multiplex PCR was the method, and the copy in TCRdb shows in-frame clones only, minus some. The sample has about 63,000 clones, around 90% seen once. Sequencing was performed on peripheral blood. Source of these receptors: a human donor in a cohort sampled during active COVID-19.

The V gene is TRBV10-1, the J gene TRBJ2-3; TRBD2 aligns across 10 bases. The trim removed 7 bases at V and 4 bases at J, leaving 5 bases unmatched. The CDR3 consists of 14 residues. CDR1 is WNHNN, CDR2 SYGVQD, per germline (reference sequence). In nucleotides, the CDR3 is TGCGCCAGCAAGCAGCGGGAGGGCTCAGATACGCAGTATTTT. Its translation is CASKQREGSDTQYF.

The chain combines TRBV5-1 with TRBJ2-7; D is possibly TRBD1 (5 bases). The germline V gene has CDR1 SGHRS and CDR2 YFSETQ. This CDR3 contains 13 residues. With 3 bases removed from V and 6 bases from J, the gap between germline ends came to 13 bases. The CDR3 protein is CASSSGNRFEQYF. CDR3 sequence (DNA): TGCGCCAGCAGCTCCGGCAACAGGTTCGAGCAGTACTTC.

The CDR3 sequence: CASSLDRGPTYEQYF. CDR3 coding DNA: TGTGCCAGCAGCCTCGACAGGGGGCCCACCTACGAGCAGTACTTC. This chain joins TRBV3-1 (or the pseudogene TRBV3-2) and TRBJ2-7; TRBD1 aligns across 10 bases. V lost 4 bases, J lost 2 bases, and 5 bases stayed unmatched. Germline loops: CDR1 LGHDT, CDR2 YNNKEL (reference sequence). This CDR3 has 15 amino acids.

V usage is TRBV4-1 and J usage is TRBJ2-3; TRBD1 matches 7 bases. J lost 6 bases, V lost 4 bases, and 13 bases had no gene match. Germline V CDR1 and CDR2: MGHRA, YSYEKL. The CDR3 contains 16 residues. CDR3 in DNA: TGCGCCAGCAGCCCGCCGACAGGGAAATTGCAGGATACGCAGTATTTT. Amino acids: CASSPPTGKLQDTQYF.

J is TRBJ2-1 and V is TRBV6-6, with 8 bases that match TRBD1. Germline CDR1 is MNHNY and CDR2 is SVGAGI (reference sequence). CDR3 length: 14 residues. Trimming took 5 bases from V and 7 from J; bases not matched to a gene: 7. The CDR3, as DNA: TGTGCCAGCAGTGGCCAGGGGGCGCCGAATGAGCAGTTCTTC. Translating it yields CASSGQGAPNEQFF.

This clone has only one observation. The chain combines TRBV5-6 with TRBJ2-7; no firm D call. The ends were cut back, 0 bases at V and 1 base at J, with 8 bases in the middle. Per germline, CDR1 SGHDT and CDR2 YYEEEE. The CDR3 loop spans 14 amino acids. As DNA, the CDR3 is TGTGCCAGCAGCTTGGACGGGTATTCCTACGAGCAGTACTTC. This translates into CASSLDGYSYEQYF.

The chain employs TRBV3-1 (or the pseudogene TRBV3-2) and TRBJ2-2, with 10 bases that match TRBD1. Germline values: CDR1 LGHDT, CDR2 YNNKEL (reference sequence). The CDR3 loop spans 17 amino acids. The V segment lost 5 bases and the J segment 5 bases; nucleotides outside the gene matches: 11. Written as DNA, the CDR3 is TGTGCCAGCAGCTCCCGGGGACAGGGGATTCGGACCGGGGAGCTGTTTTTT. Residues: CASSSRGQGIRTGELFF.

This sequence joins TRBV7-2 and TRBJ1-5, with 11 bases that match TRBD1. Germline assignment: CDR1 SGHTA and CDR2 FQGNSA. The CDR3 totals 16 residues. The trim removed 5 bases at V and 7 bases at J, leaving 10 bases unmatched. CDR3 protein: CASSTQGQGAGQPQHF. The CDR3 DNA sequence: TGTGCCAGCAGCACCCAAGGACAGGGGGCAGGACAGCCCCAGCATTTT.

The rearrangement uses TRBV24-1 and TRBJ1-2, with TRBD1 matching 9 bases. This CDR3 has 16 residues. Germline V gene data show CDR1 as KGHDR and CDR2 as SFDVKD. Trimming removed 3 bases from V and 5 bases from J; junction bases left unmatched: 9. CDR3 coding DNA: TGTGCCACCAGTGATACACCGGGACAGGGTTTTTATGGCTACACCTTC. Protein sequence: CATSDTPGQGFYGYTF.

The chain recombines TRBV7-2 with TRBJ2-2; 8 bases align to TRBD1. Per the germline V gene, CDR1 is SGHTA and CDR2 is FQGNSA. V trimming: 6 bases; J trimming: 8 bases; junction bases outside the gene matches: 8. This CDR3 has 14 amino acids. In DNA, the CDR3 is TGTGCCAGCAGACCGGACAGGGTAGGGGGGGAGCTGTTTTTT. Translated, it gives CASRPDRVGGELFF.

In DNA, the CDR3 is TGTGCCAGTAGTATCTCCAGCGGAGGCACAGATACGCAGTATTTT. It encodes CASSISSGGTDTQYF. The V call is TRBV19, the J call TRBJ2-3; D may be TRBD2 (5 bases). With 3 bases removed from V and 1 base from J, the gap between germline ends came to 11 bases. Germline values: CDR1 LNHDA, CDR2 SQIVND (reference sequence). This CDR3 is 15 amino acids long.

This sequence joins TRBV18 and TRBJ2-5, with 13 bases that match TRBD2. CDR1 and CDR2 from the germline V gene are KGHSH and LQKENI. This CDR3 comprises 14 residues. With 8 bases clipped from V and 1 base from J, the junction kept 1 base outside the gene matches. CDR3 coding DNA: TGTGCCAGCCGACTAGCGGGGGGCCAAGAGACCCAGTACTTC. Translated: CASRLAGGQETQYF. Complete variable domain (other parts from reference TRBV18 and TRBJ2-5): NAGVMQNPRHLVRRRGQEARLRCSPMKGHSHVYWYRQLPEEGLKFMVYLQKENIIDESGMPKERFSAEFPKEGPSILRIQQVVRGDSAAYFCASRLAGGQETQYFGPGTRLLVL.

The chain is built from TRBV19 and TRBJ1-5, with D possibly matching TRBD1 (6 bases). The V and J ends lost 3 bases and 9 bases respectively, with 18 bases between them. The CDR3 is made up of 15 amino acids. Germline lookup yields CDR1 LNHDA and CDR2 SQIVND (reference sequence). CDR3 sequence reads: CASSISEGGRGPQHF. The CDR3 DNA sequence: TGTGCCAGTAGTATTTCGGAAGGGGGGAGGGGGCCCCAGCATTTT.

The genes are TRBV9 and TRBJ2-7; 8 nucleotides line up with TRBD2. The CDR3 contains 13 residues. CDR1 and CDR2 (germline): SGDLS, YYNGEE. J was trimmed by 5 bases and V by 2 bases; bases with no gene match: 3. The CDR3 DNA reads TGTGCCAGCAGCGTTGGACTAGCCCACGAGCAGTACTTC. It translates to CASSVGLAHEQYF.

V is TRBV19 and J is TRBJ2-3; 13 nucleotides agree with TRBD2. Per the germline V gene, CDR1 is LNHDA and CDR2 is SQIVND (reference sequence). This CDR3 is built from 16 residues. The V gene end was trimmed by 4 bases and the J gene end by 5 bases; junction bases not matched to a gene: 6. The CDR3 reads CASSTRTSGRRDTQYF. For the CDR3, the DNA is TGTGCCAGTAGTACCCGGACTAGCGGGAGAAGAGATACGCAGTATTTT.